This T cell receptor (beta chain) was obtained from a study of OX40 agonist ivuxolimab in advanced cancers. Findings of the study overall: Not determined was the antigen specificity of the expanded peripheral T cells. Both CD4+ and CD8+ T cell populations in blood had undergone clonal expansion by week 6 at 0.1 to 3.0 mg/kg. Mean expanded clone counts were higher in CD8+ than CD4+ T cells.

Exclusion applied to patients with autoimmune disease history or systemic immunosuppression. With respect to this clone: Its antigen is undetermined.

The table came from immunoSEQ multiplex PCR; TCRdb's copy has only in-frame clones and leaves some out. The sample has tens of thousands of clones, approximately 80% seen once. This clonotype originated in an adult with an advanced solid tumor such as melanoma, head and neck, liver or kidney cancer. This material consisted of CD4+ or CD8+ T cells sorted from blood, taken in a trial of the OX40 agonist ivuxolimab.

The CDR3 loop reads CASSDTSSYEQYF. The DNA of the CDR3 is TGCGCCAGCAGTGATACTAGCAGCTACGAGCAGTACTTC. V and J are TRBV10-1 and TRBJ2-7, with TRBD2 as a possible D gene (6 bases). V shed 3 bases and J shed 3 bases, with 9 bases lying between them. The CDR3 sequence is 13 residues long. Germline V gene data show CDR1 as WNHNN and CDR2 as SYGVQD (reference sequence).